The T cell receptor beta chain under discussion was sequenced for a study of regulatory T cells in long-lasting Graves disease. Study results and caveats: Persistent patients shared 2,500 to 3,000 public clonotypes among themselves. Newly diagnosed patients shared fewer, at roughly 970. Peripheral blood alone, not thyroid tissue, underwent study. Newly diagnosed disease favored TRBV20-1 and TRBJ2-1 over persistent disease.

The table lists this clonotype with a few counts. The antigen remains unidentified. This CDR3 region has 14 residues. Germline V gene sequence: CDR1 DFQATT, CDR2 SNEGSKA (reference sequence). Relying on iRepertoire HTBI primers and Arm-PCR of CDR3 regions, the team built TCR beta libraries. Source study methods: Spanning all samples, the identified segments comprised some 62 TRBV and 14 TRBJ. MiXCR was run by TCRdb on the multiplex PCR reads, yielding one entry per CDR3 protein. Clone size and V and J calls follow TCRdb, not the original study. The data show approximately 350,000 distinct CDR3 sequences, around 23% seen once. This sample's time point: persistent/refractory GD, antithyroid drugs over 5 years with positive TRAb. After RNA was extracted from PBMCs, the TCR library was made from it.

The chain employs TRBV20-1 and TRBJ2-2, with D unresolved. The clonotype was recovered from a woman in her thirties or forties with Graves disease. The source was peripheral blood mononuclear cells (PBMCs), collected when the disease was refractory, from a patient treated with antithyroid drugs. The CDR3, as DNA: TGCAGCTCCCACCGGGCAGGAAACACCGGGGAGCTGTTTTTT. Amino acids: CSSHRAGNTGELFF.